In this sample, the clone carrying this T cell receptor beta chain turned up many times. The entry originates in a study of T cells in Graves' hyperthyroidism and ophthalmopathy. TCR beta CDR3 region amplification was performed from RNA transcripts. The primer set for the first-round RT-PCR of the TCR CDR3 was HTBI. TCRdb fed the multiplex PCR reads into MiXCR, producing one record per CDR3 protein. The table records hundreds of thousands of distinct CDR3 sequences, about 20% of them present only once. This CDR3 spans 15 amino acids. Germline CDR1 and CDR2: DFQATT and SNEGSKA (reference sequence). The ends lost 6 bases at V and 5 bases at J; junction bases unmatched: 13.

Sequencing was done on a sample of blood. The chain joins TRBV20-1 to TRBJ1-5; TRBD1 matches at 7 bases. The sequence was collected from a woman aged 65 to 85 with Graves' ophthalmopathy. The chain's CDR3 is CSAQGGGAQDQPQHF. The CDR3 DNA is TGCAGTGCCCAGGGGGGGGGGGCCCAAGATCAGCCCCAGCATTTT.